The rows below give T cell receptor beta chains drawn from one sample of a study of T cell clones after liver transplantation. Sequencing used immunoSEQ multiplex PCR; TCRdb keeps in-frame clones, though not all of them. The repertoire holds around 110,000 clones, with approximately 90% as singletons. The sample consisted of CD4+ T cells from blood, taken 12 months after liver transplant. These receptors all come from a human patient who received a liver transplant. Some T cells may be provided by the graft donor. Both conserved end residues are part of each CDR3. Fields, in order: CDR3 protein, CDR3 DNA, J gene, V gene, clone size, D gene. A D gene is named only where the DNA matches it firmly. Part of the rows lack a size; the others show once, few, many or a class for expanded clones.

CDR3 protein: CASNRDSHNQPQHF
CDR3 DNA: TGTGCCAGCAACCGGGACAGCCATAATCAGCCCCAGCATTTT
J gene: TRBJ1-5
V gene: TRBV2
clone size: .
D gene: TRBD1

CDR3 protein: CASSPQRGGYTF
CDR3 DNA: TGTGCCAGCAGCCCCCAGAGGGGTGGCTACACCTTC
J gene: TRBJ1-2
V gene: TRBV5-6
clone size: few
D gene: .

CDR3 protein: CASSPRGPIVGNEQFF
CDR3 DNA: TGTGCCAGCAGCCCCAGAGGGCCGATCGTGGGCAATGAGCAGTTCTTC
J gene: TRBJ2-1
V gene: TRBV7-9
clone size: .
D gene: .

CDR3 protein: CASSLQGGNTQYF
CDR3 DNA: TGTGCCAGCAGCCTTCAGGGGGGCAATACGCAGTATTTT
J gene: TRBJ2-3
V gene: TRBV7-6
clone size: .
D gene: .

CDR3 protein: CATSLGAGGGRETQYF
CDR3 DNA: TGTGCCACCAGCCTTGGGGCGGGAGGAGGCAGGGAGACCCAGTACTTC
J gene: TRBJ2-5
V gene: TRBV15
clone size: .
D gene: TRBD2

CDR3 protein: CASSRTGTSGRSSYNEQFF
CDR3 DNA: TGTGCCAGCAGCCGGACCGGGACTAGCGGGCGGAGCTCCTACAATGAGCAGTTCTTC
J gene: TRBJ2-1
V gene: TRBV11-3
clone size: .
D gene: TRBD2

CDR3 protein: CASGGGDTQYF
CDR3 DNA: TGTGCCTCAGGTGGGGGGGATACGCAGTATTTT
J gene: TRBJ2-3
V gene: TRBV11-3
clone size: .
D gene: .

CDR3 protein: CASSLTPPQDPCNEQFF
CDR3 DNA: TGTGCCAGCAGCTTAACACCCCCCCAGGACCCTTGCAATGAGCAGTTCTTC
J gene: TRBJ2-1
V gene: TRBV7-3
clone size: .
D gene: .

CDR3 protein: CASRKTLADEQFF
CDR3 DNA: TGTGCCAGCAGGAAGACACTGGCCGATGAGCAGTTCTTC
J gene: TRBJ2-1
V gene: TRBV7-9
clone size: once
D gene: .

CDR3 protein: CASTRDRENTEAFF
CDR3 DNA: TGTGCCAGCACCAGGGACAGGGAGAACACTGAAGCTTTCTTT
J gene: TRBJ1-1
V gene: TRBV6-6
clone size: .
D gene: TRBD1

CDR3 protein: CASRPDGSGEKLFF
CDR3 DNA: TGTGCCAGCAGGCCGGACGGATCTGGGGAAAAACTGTTTTTT
J gene: TRBJ1-4
V gene: TRBV28
clone size: once
D gene: .

CDR3 protein: CASSPTEGGGNTIYF
CDR3 DNA: TGTGCCAGCTCACCAACGGAAGGTGGTGGAAACACCATATATTTT
J gene: TRBJ1-3
V gene: TRBV18
clone size: .
D gene: .

CDR3 protein: CASSYDRNQPQHF
CDR3 DNA: TGTGCCAGCAGTTACGACAGAAATCAGCCCCAGCATTTT
J gene: TRBJ1-5
V gene: TRBV6-5
clone size: .
D gene: .

CDR3 protein: CASSEGGATDTQYF
CDR3 DNA: TGTGCCAGCAGTGAAGGAGGAGCCACAGATACGCAGTATTTT
J gene: TRBJ2-3
V gene: TRBV2
clone size: .
D gene: .

CDR3 protein: CASSLGEPYEQYF
CDR3 DNA: TGTGCCAGCAGCTTAGGGGAACCCTACGAGCAGTACTTC
J gene: TRBJ2-7
V gene: TRBV5-4
clone size: .
D gene: .

CDR3 protein: CASSGGQASNQPQHF
CDR3 DNA: TGTGCCAGCAGTGGGGGACAGGCTAGTAATCAGCCCCAGCATTTT
J gene: TRBJ1-5
V gene: TRBV6-1
clone size: .
D gene: TRBD1

CDR3 protein: CASRGSGRVRGFF
CDR3 DNA: TGTGCCAGCAGGGGGAGCGGGCGGGTCAGGGGGTTCTTC
J gene: TRBJ2-1
V gene: TRBV2
clone size: .
D gene: .

CDR3 protein: CASSSGTDSPGELFF
CDR3 DNA: TGCGCCAGCAGCTCCGGGACAGATTCACCCGGGGAGCTGTTTTTT
J gene: TRBJ2-2
V gene: TRBV5-1
clone size: .
D gene: TRBD1

CDR3 protein: CACPGLSTDTQYF
CDR3 DNA: TGTGCCTGTCCGGGACTTAGCACAGATACGCAGTATTTT
J gene: TRBJ2-3
V gene: TRBV30
clone size: .
D gene: .

CDR3 protein: CASRGNRQETQYF
CDR3 DNA: TGTGCCAGCAGGGGGAACAGGCAAGAGACCCAGTACTTC
J gene: TRBJ2-5
V gene: TRBV6-6
clone size: .
D gene: .

CDR3 protein: CASTSGGHYTGELFF
CDR3 DNA: TGTGCCAGCACGTCGGGCGGGCACTACACCGGGGAGCTGTTTTTT
J gene: TRBJ2-2
V gene: TRBV19
clone size: once
D gene: .

CDR3 protein: CASSSQSGQGRDEQFF
CDR3 DNA: TGTGCCAGCAGCTCCCAATCCGGACAGGGGAGGGATGAGCAGTTCTTC
J gene: TRBJ2-1
V gene: TRBV5-4
clone size: .
D gene: TRBD1

CDR3 protein: CASSYDRAEAFF
CDR3 DNA: TGTGCCAGCAGTTACGACAGGGCTGAAGCTTTCTTT
J gene: TRBJ1-1
V gene: TRBV6-5
clone size: .
D gene: TRBD1

CDR3 protein: CAWSVRGGADTQYF
CDR3 DNA: TGTGCCTGGAGTGTACGGGGCGGGGCGGATACGCAGTATTTT
J gene: TRBJ2-3
V gene: TRBV30
clone size: .
D gene: .

CDR3 protein: CASSLQGTYGYTF
CDR3 DNA: TGTGCCAGCAGCCTCCAGGGTACCTATGGCTACACCTTC
J gene: TRBJ1-2
V gene: TRBV7-9
clone size: few
D gene: .

CDR3 protein: CASSQELHWDEQFF
CDR3 DNA: TGCGCCAGCAGCCAAGAGCTGCATTGGGATGAGCAGTTCTTC
J gene: TRBJ2-1
V gene: TRBV4-1
clone size: .
D gene: .

CDR3 protein: CATNLDTQYF
CDR3 DNA: TGTGCCACGAATTTGGATACGCAGTATTTT
J gene: TRBJ2-3
V gene: TRBV7-2
clone size: .
D gene: .

CDR3 protein: CASSIGTGGVVGNEQFF
CDR3 DNA: TGTGCCAGCAGCATCGGGACAGGGGGCGTAGTGGGAAATGAGCAGTTCTTC
J gene: TRBJ2-1
V gene: TRBV9
clone size: .
D gene: TRBD1

CDR3 protein: CASSHFIRETQYF
CDR3 DNA: TGTGCCAGCAGCCACTTTATTCGGGAGACCCAGTACTTC
J gene: TRBJ2-5
V gene: TRBV14
clone size: .
D gene: .

CDR3 protein: CASSFSGGLHEQYF
CDR3 DNA: TGTGCCAGCAGCTTCTCAGGGGGCCTTCACGAGCAGTACTTC
J gene: TRBJ2-7
V gene: TRBV5-6
clone size: once
D gene: TRBD1

CDR3 protein: CASKPRELYNEQFF
CDR3 DNA: TGTGCCAGCAAACCCAGGGAACTCTACAATGAGCAGTTCTTC
J gene: TRBJ2-1
V gene: TRBV6-5
clone size: once
D gene: .

CDR3 protein: CASSIGRGQHTEAFF
CDR3 DNA: TGTGCCAGTAGTATAGGACGGGGACAGCACACTGAAGCTTTCTTT
J gene: TRBJ1-1
V gene: TRBV19
clone size: once
D gene: TRBD1

CDR3 protein: CASSLLTGGHEQYF
CDR3 DNA: TGTGCCAGCAGCTTACTCACAGGGGGCCACGAGCAGTACTTC
J gene: TRBJ2-7
V gene: TRBV13
clone size: .
D gene: TRBD1

CDR3 protein: CASSPPSGRGEQFF
CDR3 DNA: TGTGCCAGCTCACCCCCTAGCGGGAGAGGTGAGCAGTTCTTC
J gene: TRBJ2-1
V gene: TRBV18
clone size: .
D gene: TRBD2

CDR3 protein: CASSHRNLAKNIQYF
CDR3 DNA: TGTGCCAGCAGCCACAGAAACCTAGCCAAAAACATTCAGTACTTC
J gene: TRBJ2-4
V gene: TRBV14
clone size: .
D gene: .

CDR3 protein: CASSNPQSTDTQYF
CDR3 DNA: TGTGCCAGCAGTAACCCGCAGTCCACAGATACGCAGTATTTT
J gene: TRBJ2-3
V gene: TRBV25-1
clone size: few
D gene: .

CDR3 protein: CASSSPRTGVGDTEAFF
CDR3 DNA: TGTGCCAGCAGCTCGCCGCGGACAGGGGTTGGTGACACTGAAGCTTTCTTT
J gene: TRBJ1-1
V gene: TRBV11-3
clone size: .
D gene: TRBD1

CDR3 protein: CASSSLGLAGARDTQYF
CDR3 DNA: TGCGCCAGCAGCTCCCTCGGACTAGCGGGAGCAAGAGATACGCAGTATTTT
J gene: TRBJ2-3
V gene: TRBV5-1
clone size: once
D gene: TRBD2

CDR3 protein: CASSLGASEGGQPQHF
CDR3 DNA: TGCGCCAGCAGCTTGGGGGCGTCGGAGGGCGGACAGCCCCAGCATTTT
J gene: TRBJ1-5
V gene: TRBV5-1
clone size: .
D gene: .

CDR3 protein: CASSPSRVPYEQYF
CDR3 DNA: TGTGCCAGCAGCCCCAGCAGGGTTCCCTACGAGCAGTACTTC
J gene: TRBJ2-7
V gene: TRBV7-2
clone size: .
D gene: .

CDR3 protein: CSVEVGFRSMETQYF
CDR3 DNA: TGCAGCGTTGAAGTGGGGTTTCGTTCTATGGAGACCCAGTACTTC
J gene: TRBJ2-5
V gene: TRBV29-1
clone size: .
D gene: .

CDR3 protein: CASTRSSGEKQFF
CDR3 DNA: TGTGCCAGCACCCGATCTAGCGGAGAGAAGCAGTTCTTC
J gene: TRBJ2-1
V gene: TRBV7-2
clone size: .
D gene: TRBD2

CDR3 protein: CASSLGPDSGNTGELFF
CDR3 DNA: TGCGCCAGCAGCTTGGGTCCAGATTCAGGGAACACCGGGGAGCTGTTTTTT
J gene: TRBJ2-2
V gene: TRBV5-1
clone size: .
D gene: .

CDR3 protein: CASSSRTGAGETQYF
CDR3 DNA: TGTGCCAGCAGCTCTAGGACAGGGGCTGGAGAGACCCAGTACTTC
J gene: TRBJ2-5
V gene: TRBV5-4
clone size: .
D gene: TRBD1

CDR3 protein: CASSLETQRAYEQYF
CDR3 DNA: TGTGCCAGCAGCTTAGAAACACAGCGGGCATACGAGCAGTACTTC
J gene: TRBJ2-7
V gene: TRBV11-3
clone size: .
D gene: .

CDR3 protein: CASSDRDNEQFF
CDR3 DNA: TGTGCCAGCAGCGACCGGGACAATGAGCAGTTCTTC
J gene: TRBJ2-1
V gene: TRBV9
clone size: .
D gene: .

CDR3 protein: CASSLGHSYEQYF
CDR3 DNA: TGTGCCAGCAGCTTGGGACACTCATACGAGCAGTACTTC
J gene: TRBJ2-7
V gene: TRBV5-4
clone size: .
D gene: .

CDR3 protein: CAWYGPRTQNRNSGANVLTF
CDR3 DNA: TGTGCCTGGTACGGACCCCGAACACAAAATCGTAACTCTGGGGCCAACGTCCTGACTTTC
J gene: TRBJ2-6
V gene: TRBV30
clone size: once
D gene: .

CDR3 protein: CASSVQGTQYF
CDR3 DNA: TGTGCCAGCAGCGTTCAGGGTACGCAGTATTTT
J gene: TRBJ2-3
V gene: TRBV5-6
clone size: .
D gene: .

CDR3 protein: CATKREQSSYNEQFF
CDR3 DNA: TGTGCCACCAAAAGGGAGCAGAGCTCCTACAATGAGCAGTTCTTC
J gene: TRBJ2-1
V gene: TRBV15
clone size: .
D gene: .

CDR3 protein: CASSSTGYDEQFF
CDR3 DNA: TGCGCCAGCAGCTCGACAGGGTACGATGAGCAGTTCTTC
J gene: TRBJ2-1
V gene: TRBV5-1
clone size: .
D gene: TRBD1

CDR3 protein: CASSLGQGGFGEAFF
CDR3 DNA: TGTGCCAGCAGCTTGGGACAGGGGGGTTTCGGTGAAGCTTTCTTT
J gene: TRBJ1-1
V gene: TRBV5-6
clone size: .
D gene: TRBD1